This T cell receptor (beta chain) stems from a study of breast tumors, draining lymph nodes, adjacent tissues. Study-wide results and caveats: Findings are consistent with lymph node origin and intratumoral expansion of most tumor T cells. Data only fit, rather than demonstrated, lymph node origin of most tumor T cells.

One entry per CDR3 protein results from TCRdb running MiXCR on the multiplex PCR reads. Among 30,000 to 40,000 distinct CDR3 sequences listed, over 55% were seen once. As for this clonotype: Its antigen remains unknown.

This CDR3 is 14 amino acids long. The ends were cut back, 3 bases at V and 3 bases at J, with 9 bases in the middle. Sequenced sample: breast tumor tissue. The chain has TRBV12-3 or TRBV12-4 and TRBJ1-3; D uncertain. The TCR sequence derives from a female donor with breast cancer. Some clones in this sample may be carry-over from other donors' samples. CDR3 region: CASSFVAFGNTIYF. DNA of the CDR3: TGTGCCAGCAGTTTCGTGGCGTTTGGAAACACCATATATTTT.